This T cell receptor beta chain came from a study of T cell changes during pregnancy in multiple sclerosis. V gave up 3 bases and J gave up 7 bases; unmatched junction bases: 8. The CDR3 is made up of 14 amino acids. Germline loops: CDR1 MNHNS, CDR2 SASEGT. Repertoires were generated with immunoSEQ multiplex PCR, while TCRdb's copy carries only in-frame clones and drops some. The sample comprises around 51,000 clones, 90% to 95% of which are singletons, and about 2% rests with the top ten. The material sequenced was peripheral blood, taken in the second trimester of pregnancy. This sequence originates from a female donor with multiple sclerosis, enrolled in a pregnancy study. The chain is built from TRBV6-1 and TRBJ1-2, with 7 bases fitting TRBD1. As DNA, the CDR3 is TGTGCCAGCAGTGAGACAGGGAAGTGGGGTGGCTACACCTTC. It specifies CASSETGKWGGYTF.